The 5 T cell receptor beta chains reported below all come from one sample, sequenced in a study of CD8+ T cells in alopecia areata. cDNA reverse transcribed from extracted RNA served as the sequencing template. The assay was immunoSEQ multiplex PCR, and TCRdb's table has in-frame clones only and misses some. Among 130,000 to 150,000 clones listed, 45% to 60% were seen once. The material sequenced was CD4+ T cells sorted from blood. The receptors here all came from a human donor with alopecia areata.

The rearrangement joins TRBV9 to TRBJ2-5; 8 nucleotides line up with TRBD1. Germline V gives CDR1 SGDLS, CDR2 YYNGEE. There are 14 residues in the CDR3. Germline trimming cut 3 bases from V and 3 bases from J; bases unmatched to any gene: 4. The CDR3 spells CASSERQGKETQYF. The CDR3 DNA reads as TGTGCCAGCAGCGAAAGACAGGGGAAAGAGACCCAGTACTTC. Drawing the rest from reference TRBV9 and TRBJ2-5, the complete variable domain is DSGVTQTPKHLITATGQRVTLRCSPRSGDLSVYWYQQSLDQGLQFLIQYYNGEERAKGNILERFSAQQFPDLHSELNLSSLELGDSALYFCASSERQGKETQYFGPGTRLLVL.

The V call is TRBV6-5, the J call TRBJ1-2; 7 positions match TRBD1. This CDR3 has 15 amino acids. Germline V gives CDR1 MNHEY, CDR2 SVGAGI. V shed 4 bases, J shed 2 bases, and the junction held 7 bases outside the gene matches. The DNA of the CDR3 is TGTGCCAGCAGTTCCCTGACAGGGAGAAACTATGGCTACACCTTC. Translated, it gives CASSSLTGRNYGYTF.

The chain couples TRBV29-1 to TRBJ1-3, with 7 bases aligning to TRBD1. V lost 3 bases, J lost 4 bases, and 3 bases stayed unmatched. Germline V gene data show CDR1 as SQVTM and CDR2 as ANQGSEA. There are 13 residues in the CDR3. The DNA for the CDR3 is TGCAGCGTTGAGACAGGGTCCGGAAACACCATATATTTT. This encodes CSVETGSGNTIYF. Full variable domain (rest looked up from reference TRBV29-1 and TRBJ1-3): SAVISQKPSRDICQRGTSLTIQCQVDSQVTMMFWYRQQPGQSLTLIATANQGSEATYESGFVIDKFPISRPNLTFSTLTVSNMSPEDSSIYLCSVETGSGNTIYFGEGSWLTVV.

The gene calls are TRBV5-6 and TRBJ1-1; TRBD1 is a possible D gene (5 bases). The CDR3 extends over 13 amino acids. The germline V and J ends were trimmed by 0 bases and 6 bases, with 9 bases remaining between them. Germline-derived CDR1 and CDR2 are SGHDT and YYEEEE. In DNA, the CDR3 is TGTGCCAGCAGCTTGGTTACGGGACCTGAAGCTTTCTTT. Its translation is CASSLVTGPEAFF.

This clone has a single count. CDR3 loop: CASSWTGRNQPQHF. The CDR3 DNA reads as TGTGCCAGCAGCTGGACAGGGAGGAATCAGCCCCAGCATTTT. This chain uses TRBV2 with TRBJ1-5; TRBD1 agrees at 8 bases. The CDR3 length is 14 residues. Germline trimming cut 6 bases from V and 4 bases from J; bases unmatched to any gene: 5. Germline V gene lookup returns CDR1 SNHLY and CDR2 FYNNEI.